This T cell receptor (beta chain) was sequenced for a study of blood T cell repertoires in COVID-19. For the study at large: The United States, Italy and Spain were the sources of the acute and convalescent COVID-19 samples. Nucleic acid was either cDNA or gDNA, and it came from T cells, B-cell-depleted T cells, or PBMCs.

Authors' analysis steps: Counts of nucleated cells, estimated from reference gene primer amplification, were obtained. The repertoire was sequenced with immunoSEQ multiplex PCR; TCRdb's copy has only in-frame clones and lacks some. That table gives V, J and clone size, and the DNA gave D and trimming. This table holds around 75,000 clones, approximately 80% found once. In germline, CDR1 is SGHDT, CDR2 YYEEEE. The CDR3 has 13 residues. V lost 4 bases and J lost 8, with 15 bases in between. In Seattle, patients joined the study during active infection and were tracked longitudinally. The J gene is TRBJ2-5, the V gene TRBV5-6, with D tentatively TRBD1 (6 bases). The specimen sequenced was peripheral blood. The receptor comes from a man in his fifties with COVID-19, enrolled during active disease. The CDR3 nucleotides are TGTGCCAGCAGCCCCGACAGGCTAGGAACCCAGTACTTC. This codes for CASSPDRLGTQYF.